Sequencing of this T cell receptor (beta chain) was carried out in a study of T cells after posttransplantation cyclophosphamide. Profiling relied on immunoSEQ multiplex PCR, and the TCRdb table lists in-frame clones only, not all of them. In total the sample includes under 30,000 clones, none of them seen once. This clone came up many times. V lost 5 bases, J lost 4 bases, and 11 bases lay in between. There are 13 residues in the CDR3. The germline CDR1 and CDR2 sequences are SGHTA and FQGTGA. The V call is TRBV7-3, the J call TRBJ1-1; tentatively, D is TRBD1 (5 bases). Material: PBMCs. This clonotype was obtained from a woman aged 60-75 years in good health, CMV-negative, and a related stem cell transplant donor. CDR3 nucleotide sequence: TGTGCCAGCAGCCAACCCGACAGCACTGAAGCTTTCTTT. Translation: CASSQPDSTEAFF.